The rows below give T cell receptor beta chains drawn from one sample of a study of blood T cell repertoires in COVID-19. Here immunoSEQ multiplex PCR was the method, and the copy in TCRdb shows in-frame clones only, minus some. Here the sample spans about 300,000 clones, 83% being singletons. Specimen: peripheral blood. These receptor sequences come from a woman aged 50 to 60 with acute or convalescent COVID-19. CDR3s include the opening cysteine and the closing phenylalanine or tryptophan. A D gene is named only where the DNA matches it firmly. The size field is filled for only some rows; it gives once, few, many or a size class.

cdr3_nt	cdr3_aa	clone_size	v_call	d_call	j_call
TGTGCCAGCTCACCCCCGAGGGTGAACACTGAAGCTTTCTTT	CASSPPRVNTEAFF	.	TRBV18	.	TRBJ1-1
TGCGCTAGCAGCCAGGGGAGTCGGGAAAAACTGTTTTTT	CASSQGSREKLFF	.	TRBV4-1	.	TRBJ1-4
TGTGCCAGCAGCCCCCGAAGGGGGCAGGACTATGGCTACACCTTC	CASSPRRGQDYGYTF	.	TRBV4-2	TRBD1	TRBJ1-2
TGCAGTGCTACCAGGGGAAACATTCAGTACTTC	CSATRGNIQYF	.	TRBV20-1	.	TRBJ2-4
TGTGCCAGCAGCTCCGAGACAGGGGACGATGGCTACACCTTC	CASSSETGDDGYTF	.	TRBV5-4	TRBD1	TRBJ1-2
TGTGCCAGCAGTTACTCGTTTATCCCGAGCGGAGCCACAGATACGCAGTATTTT	CASSYSFIPSGATDTQYF	.	TRBV6-2/TRBV6-3	.	TRBJ2-3
TGCGCCAGCAGCTTGGCCAGGACAGAGAACACCGGGGAGCTGTTTTTT	CASSLARTENTGELFF	.	TRBV5-1	.	TRBJ2-2
TGTGCTAGTGGGCCCGGGGTGACAGATACGCAGTATTTT	CASGPGVTDTQYF	.	TRBV12-5	.	TRBJ2-3
TGTGCCACTTCTCCCGGGACTAGCGGAATGGGGGCGCAGTTCTTC	CATSPGTSGMGAQFF	.	TRBV5-4	TRBD2	TRBJ2-1
TGTGCCAGCACTGCTCGGGGGAACTTTAATGAAAACCTGTTTTTT	CASTARGNFNENLFF	.	TRBV2	.	TRBJ1-4
TGTGCCAGTAGCCTTGCAGGGGCTGGGGCCAACGTCCTGACTTTC	CASSLAGAGANVLTF	.	TRBV19	.	TRBJ2-6
TGTGCCAGTATCCAGGGGATTAGCGGCTACACCTTC	CASIQGISGYTF	.	TRBV6-5	.	TRBJ1-2
TGCAGCGTTGAAGACCGACAGGGGGCTGGGGAAAAACTGTTTTTT	CSVEDRQGAGEKLFF	.	TRBV29-1	TRBD1	TRBJ1-4
TGTGCCAGCAGTTCGCCCGGAGCAAACACTGAAGCTTTCTTT	CASSSPGANTEAFF	.	TRBV6-5	.	TRBJ1-1
TGTGCCAGCAGCGCCTGGACAGGGATGAACACTGAAGCTTTCTTT	CASSAWTGMNTEAFF	few	TRBV9	TRBD1	TRBJ1-1
TGTGCCAGCAGCTTAGCAGCGGGAGGGGGTAATGAGCAGTTCTTC	CASSLAAGGGNEQFF	.	TRBV7-2	TRBD2	TRBJ2-1
TGCGCCAGCAGCCAAGGGGCTAGCGGGGGGTACAATGAGCAGTTCTTC	CASSQGASGGYNEQFF	.	TRBV4-1	TRBD2	TRBJ2-1
TGTGCCAGCAGCCAAGATGGGGGGGGGATATCCTACAATGAGCAGTTCTTC	CASSQDGGGISYNEQFF	.	TRBV4-2	TRBD2	TRBJ2-1
TGTGCCAGCAGCCACGACAACAGGCGCCCTTTTCCCCAGCATTTT	CASSHDNRRPFPQHF	.	TRBV6-6	.	TRBJ1-5
TGTGCCAGTAGTGTAGGATGGCATGAGCAGTTCTTC	CASSVGWHEQFF	.	TRBV19	.	TRBJ2-1
TGTGCCAGCAGCGACCCGGGGCAGGGAGGTTACTCACCCCTCCACTTT	CASSDPGQGGYSPLHF	few	TRBV28	.	TRBJ1-6
TGTGCCACCAGTGATTTGGATTACAGCTATGGCTACACCTTC	CATSDLDYSYGYTF	.	TRBV24-1	.	TRBJ1-2
TGTGCCAGCAACTCCCGGTCAGGCACCATATATTTT	CASNSRSGTIYF	.	TRBV5-8	.	TRBJ1-3
TGCGCCAGCCGCTTTGGGGGCGACGAGCAGTACTTC	CASRFGGDEQYF	.	TRBV5-1	.	TRBJ2-7
TGTGCCAGCAGTTACGCCTCGCCAGGGACGCAGTATTTT	CASSYASPGTQYF	.	TRBV6-5	.	TRBJ2-3
TGTGCCAGCAGCCAAGCATCCAGAGGTGAGACCCAGTACTTC	CASSQASRGETQYF	.	TRBV3-1/TRBV3-2	.	TRBJ2-5
TGCGCCAGCAGCTTCGCAGTGACAGGGGCCACCTACGAGCAGTACTTC	CASSFAVTGATYEQYF	.	TRBV5-1	TRBD1	TRBJ2-7
TGTGCCAGCAGTGAAAAGGTTCAGGGGAGTTACGAGCAGTACTTC	CASSEKVQGSYEQYF	.	TRBV6-1	.	TRBJ2-7
TGTGCCTGGAGCACTCAGGGGTGGAATTCACCCCTCCACTTT	CAWSTQGWNSPLHF	.	TRBV30	.	TRBJ1-6
TGCGCCAGCAGGAAGGACAGGGGTCAGAACACTGAAGCTTTCTTT	CASRKDRGQNTEAFF	.	TRBV5-1	TRBD1	TRBJ1-1
TGTGCCAGTAGTTTACAGGGGGATAGCAATCAGCCCCAGCATTTT	CASSLQGDSNQPQHF	once	TRBV19	TRBD1	TRBJ1-5
TGTGCCAGCAGTTACTCGGTACAGGGTAACACTGAAGCTTTCTTT	CASSYSVQGNTEAFF	.	TRBV6-2/TRBV6-3	.	TRBJ1-1
TGTGCCAGCAGTCCGAGCGGGAGTGGGGCGGATACGCAGTATTTT	CASSPSGSGADTQYF	.	TRBV6-2/TRBV6-3	TRBD2	TRBJ2-3
TGTGCCAGCAGCAAAGAGGGAGGGGAGGGAAATCAGCCCCAGCATTTT	CASSKEGGEGNQPQHF	few	TRBV21-1	.	TRBJ1-5
TGTGCCACCAGCACCGCCGGGACAGGGGAGGAAAAACTGTTTTTT	CATSTAGTGEEKLFF	.	TRBV15	TRBD1	TRBJ1-4
TGTGCCAGCAGTGGGACAGTCGGAAACATTCAGTACTTC	CASSGTVGNIQYF	once	TRBV2	.	TRBJ2-4
TGTGCCAGCAGCTTAGCCTCCCTAGCTAACCAAGAGACCCAGTACTTC	CASSLASLANQETQYF	.	TRBV11-2	.	TRBJ2-5
TGCAGCGTTGAAGATCTTGACACGTATGGCTACACCTTC	CSVEDLDTYGYTF	.	TRBV29-1	.	TRBJ1-2
TGTGCCAGCAGTAAAGATAGCGCCTCCTACAATGAGCAGTTCTTC	CASSKDSASYNEQFF	.	TRBV2	.	TRBJ2-1
TGTGCCAGCAGCCAGCCCGGACAGGGGCGGGAGCTGTTTTTT	CASSQPGQGRELFF	.	TRBV4-2	TRBD1	TRBJ2-2
TGTGCCAGCTCACCAGGGGGCGATCAGCCCCAGCATTTT	CASSPGGDQPQHF	.	TRBV18	.	TRBJ1-5
TGTGCCACCAGTGACGCAGGAGGTCGGGGCTACACCTTC	CATSDAGGRGYTF	.	TRBV24-1	.	TRBJ1-2
TGTGCCACCAGTGATCCCCGGGGAGGGGGTGAGACCCAGTACTTC	CATSDPRGGGETQYF	once	TRBV24-1	.	TRBJ2-5
TGTGCCACCATGAACGCGGCAGCCGGCACCGGGGAGCTGTTTTTT	CATMNAAAGTGELFF	few	TRBV24-1	.	TRBJ2-2
TGTGCCAGCAGTTTAACAGGGAAGCAGCCCCAGCATTTT	CASSLTGKQPQHF	.	TRBV12-3/TRBV12-4	.	TRBJ1-5
TGTGCCAGCAGTTTAAGGGGGGGTGATGCGGGCGCGAACACCGGGGAGCTGTTTTTT	CASSLRGGDAGANTGELFF	.	TRBV27	.	TRBJ2-2
TGCGCCAGCAGCTTGAGCGGAACAACTAATGAAAAACTGTTTTTT	CASSLSGTTNEKLFF	.	TRBV5-1	.	TRBJ1-4
TGTGCCATCTCCCGAGGCAGTGAGGGCTACACCTTC	CAISRGSEGYTF	.	TRBV28	.	TRBJ1-2